This TCR beta chain originates from a study of OX40 agonist ivuxolimab in advanced cancers. Study overall: Patients got intravenous ivuxolimab at 0.01 to 10 mg/kg every 2 weeks.

Study-level findings and limits: Fewer expanded clones were found on average in CD4+ than in CD8+ T cells.

In regard to this clone: As yet, its antigen is unknown.

Germline V gene data show CDR1 as MGHRA and CDR2 as YSYEKL. V lost 3 bases to trimming and J lost 5 bases, with 19 bases between them. This CDR3 comprises 16 residues. TCRdb's table, derived via immunoSEQ multiplex PCR, lists solely in-frame clones and lacks some. The sample has 70,000 or so clones; about 85% are singletons. This chain joins TRBV4-1 and TRBJ2-5, with D possibly being TRBD2 (7 bases). The TCR originated in an adult with an advanced solid tumor such as melanoma, head and neck, liver or kidney cancer. Sequencing was performed on CD4+ or CD8+ T cells sorted from blood, taken in a trial of the OX40 agonist ivuxolimab. The CDR3 DNA reads TGCGCCAGCAGCCAGGTTGGGGGGGCGGAAGGGGAGACCCAGTACTTC. Its translation is CASSQVGGAEGETQYF.